Each of the 6 T cell receptor beta chains below was sequenced from the same sample in a study of cytomegalovirus exposure and HLA in healthy donors. PCR was performed using 60 Vbeta and 13 Jbeta primers. Assay: immunoSEQ multiplex PCR; the TCRdb copy retains only in-frame clones and omits some. The profile shows some 120,000 clones, about three quarters of them singletons. Source material: PBMCs. These receptors all stem from a woman in her forties in good health and CMV-seropositive.

The chain has TRBV15 and TRBJ2-7; possibly TRBD1 for D (5 bases). Germline CDR1 is LNHNV and CDR2 is YYDKDF (reference sequence). The CDR3 has 14 amino acids. The V gene lost 1 base and the J gene lost 8 bases, with 15 bases spanning the gap. CDR3 sequence (DNA): TGTGCCACCAGCAGAGGGGCAGGGTCGGTTCAGCAGTACTTC. Its translation: CATSRGAGSVQQYF.

This clone was detected only a few times. The gene calls are TRBV6-5 and TRBJ2-7; 9 nucleotides align to TRBD1. The CDR3 loop spans 14 amino acids. The germline gives CDR1 MNHEY, CDR2 SVGAGI. J gave up 5 bases and V 4 bases, and 6 bases lay outside the gene matches. In DNA, the CDR3 is TGTGCCAGCAGTTTCCCGGGACAGGGTAACGAGCAGTACTTC. It codes for CASSFPGQGNEQYF.

CDR3 DNA sequence: TGCGCCAGCAGCTTCGGGGATGTGGGAAACACCATATATTTT. It specifies CASSFGDVGNTIYF. The chain is built from TRBV5-1 and TRBJ1-3, with unresolved D. The CDR3 length is 14 residues. Germline-derived CDR1 and CDR2 are SGHRS and YFSETQ. Deletions cut 2 bases from V and 4 bases from J, with 10 bases between.

This chain connects TRBV6-1 to TRBJ2-3; 8 bases line up with TRBD1. CDR1 MNHNS and CDR2 SASEGT come from the germline V gene. There are 13 residues in the CDR3. Germline trimming cut 8 bases from V and 4 bases from J; bases unmatched to any gene: 5. CDR3 loop: CASEGQGADTQYF. Written as DNA, the CDR3 is TGTGCCAGCGAAGGACAGGGCGCAGATACGCAGTATTTT.

This clone appeared a few times. The rearrangement links TRBV11-2 to TRBJ2-5; 11 bases line up with TRBD2. Germline loops: CDR1 SGHAT, CDR2 FQNNGV. V shed 1 base and J 1 base; nucleotides not matched to a gene: 5. The CDR3 has 17 amino acids. The CDR3 sequence is CASSLGASGGLQETQYF. In DNA form, the CDR3 reads TGTGCCAGCAGCTTAGGGGCTAGCGGGGGGCTCCAAGAGACCCAGTACTTC.

This clone occurred a few times. V usage is TRBV28 and J usage is TRBJ1-1, with a possible D match to TRBD1 (6 bases). CDR1 and CDR2 (germline): MDHEN, SYDVKM. V was cut by 6 bases and J by 4 bases, with 9 bases left in between. This CDR3 spans 12 amino acids. CDR3: CASRGASTEAFF. CDR3 in DNA: TGTGCCAGCAGGGGGGCGAGCACTGAAGCTTTCTTT.